This T cell receptor (beta chain) was sequenced in a study of control samples from healthy donors and cancer patients. V shed 7 bases and J 6 bases; nucleotides not matched to a gene: 5. Germline CDR1 reads MNHEY; CDR2 reads SVGAGI. CDR3 length equals 13 residues. Sequencing was performed with immunoSEQ multiplex PCR; in TCRdb, only in-frame clones are kept and a portion is missing. Of 150,000 to 200,000 clones listed, about nine tenths were seen once; the top ten hold roughly 1.6%. This clonotype was obtained from a young woman in good health. Sequenced sample: blood. The chain uses TRBV6-5 and TRBJ1-5; 8 bases are shared with TRBD1. The CDR3 region has the DNA TGTGCCAGCACCTCAGGGGGCGGTCAGCCCCAGCATTTT. Translation: CASTSGGGQPQHF.